The clone carrying this T cell receptor (beta chain) was seen just once. Its antigen remains unknown. The data stem from a study of brain T cells in children with intractable seizures. Study results and limitations: Patients' HCMV serostatus was unknown; virus specificity rests on CDR3 similarity alone. Clones missing pre-surgery may reflect undersampling of that blood sample.

Assay: immunoSEQ multiplex PCR; the TCRdb copy retains only in-frame clones and omits some. The sample lists roughly 110,000 clones, 94% occurring once. Germline loops: CDR1 SGHNT, CDR2 YYREEE (reference sequence). The J segment lost 4 bases and the V segment lost 2 bases, leaving 6 bases of the junction unmatched. The CDR3 consists of 16 residues. The sequenced cases were selected for having the highest brain T cell transcript signatures. This receptor was taken from a boy less than two years old with hemimegalencephaly and intractable seizures. The chain carries TRBV5-4 and TRBJ2-5, with 12 bases that match TRBD1. The material was peripheral blood, obtained at surgery. As DNA, the CDR3 is TGTGCCAGCAGCTTCCGGGACAGGGGGCGGGGAGAGACCCAGTACTTC. This encodes CASSFRDRGRGETQYF.